These T cell receptor beta chains were read from a single sample in a study of blood T cell repertoires in COVID-19. Sequenced by immunoSEQ multiplex PCR; TCRdb stores in-frame clones only, minus some. Of approximately 300,000 clones listed, around 87% were seen once; the top ten hold 2% to 2.5%. Sequenced: peripheral blood. These receptors were collected from a woman in her forties or fifties who had recovered from COVID-19. Each CDR3 is given with its conserved first and last residue. Each record gives: V gene, J gene, clone size, D gene, CDR3 protein, CDR3 DNA. The D gene is left open where the match is weak. Where a row states a size, it is once, few, many or the class of an expanded clone; other rows omit it.

TRBV28	TRBJ1-5	.	.	CASSGNSNQPQHF	TGTGCCAGCAGCGGTAATAGCAATCAGCCCCAGCATTTT
TRBV10-3	TRBJ1-6	.	.	CAISQGGVLSPLHF	TGTGCCATCAGTCAAGGGGGGGTTCTTTCCCCCCTCCACTTT
TRBV3-1/TRBV3-2	TRBJ2-7	.	.	CASSPLDLAYEQYF	TGTGCCAGCAGCCCGCTGGACTTGGCCTACGAGCAGTACTTC
TRBV2	TRBJ1-1	.	TRBD1	CASRDRGAAFF	TGTGCCAGCAGAGACAGGGGTGCAGCTTTCTTT
TRBV7-2	TRBJ2-1	.	TRBD2	CASSLGLAGAGVQFF	TGTGCCAGCAGCCTGGGACTAGCGGGGGCCGGTGTGCAGTTCTTC
TRBV7-7	TRBJ1-4	.	TRBD1	CASSMGQGPTEKLFF	TGTGCTAGCAGCATGGGACAGGGGCCGACTGAAAAACTGTTTTTT
TRBV19	TRBJ2-1	once	.	CASSIVFRVPYNEQFF	TGTGCCAGTAGTATAGTATTCAGGGTTCCCTACAATGAGCAGTTCTTC
TRBV3-1/TRBV3-2	TRBJ1-4	.	.	CASSQAGSGEKLFF	TGTGCCAGCAGCCAAGCAGGGTCCGGGGAAAAACTGTTTTTT
TRBV7-8	TRBJ1-1	once	.	CASSLGTVYTEAFF	TGTGCCAGCAGCTTAGGGACAGTATATACTGAAGCTTTCTTT
TRBV7-3	TRBJ2-5	.	TRBD2	CASSLTASGGQETQYF	TGTGCCAGCAGCTTAACGGCTAGCGGGGGGCAAGAGACCCAGTACTTC
TRBV7-2	TRBJ2-7	.	TRBD2	CASSLQSGTSGSYEQYF	TGTGCCAGCAGCTTACAATCGGGGACTAGCGGATCCTACGAGCAGTACTTC
TRBV7-9	TRBJ1-3	.	.	CASSLTFAGLYF	TGTGCCAGCAGCTTAACTTTCGCAGGTCTATATTTT
TRBV7-9	TRBJ2-3	once	.	CASSLDGSAWDTQYF	TGTGCCAGCAGCTTAGACGGGTCGGCCTGGGATACGCAGTATTTT
TRBV4-2	TRBJ1-4	.	TRBD1	CASSQGQGATNEKLFF	TGTGCCAGCAGCCAAGGACAGGGGGCAACTAATGAAAAACTGTTTTTT
TRBV6-6	TRBJ2-1	.	.	CASILAPIYNEQFF	TGTGCCAGCATCCTAGCTCCTATCTACAATGAGCAGTTCTTC
TRBV7-2	TRBJ1-1	.	.	CASSLIVQGGMNTEAFF	TGTGCCAGCAGCTTAATAGTCCAGGGCGGGATGAACACTGAAGCTTTCTTT
TRBV15	TRBJ2-5	.	.	CATSRVGTHGETQYF	TGTGCCACCAGCAGAGTGGGGACTCACGGGGAGACCCAGTACTTC
TRBV3-1/TRBV3-2	TRBJ1-5	.	.	CASSPRVDQPQHF	TGTGCCAGCAGCCCTCGGGTTGATCAGCCCCAGCATTTT
TRBV19	TRBJ1-5	.	TRBD1	CASSVPGTGFQPQHF	TGTGCCAGTAGTGTTCCCGGGACAGGGTTTCAGCCCCAGCATTTT
TRBV16	TRBJ2-5	.	.	CASSQGRGETQYF	TGTGCCAGCAGCCAGGGTCGGGGAGAGACCCAGTACTTC
TRBV7-3	TRBJ2-3	.	TRBD2	CASSPGLAGADTQYF	TGTGCCAGCAGCCCCGGACTAGCGGGAGCAGATACGCAGTATTTT
TRBV4-2	TRBJ1-1	.	.	CASSQDGRVRVAFF	TGTGCCAGCAGCCAAGATGGGCGGGTTCGGGTGGCTTTCTTT
TRBV6-5	TRBJ2-3	.	.	CASSYRRGASPDTQYF	TGTGCCAGCAGTTACCGGCGGGGAGCATCGCCAGATACGCAGTATTTT
TRBV5-1	TRBJ2-1	.	TRBD1	CASSPLTGGIHEQFF	TGCGCCAGCAGCCCCTTGACAGGGGGAATCCATGAGCAGTTCTTC
TRBV7-9	TRBJ2-5	.	.	CASSSGVGETQYF	TGTGCCAGCAGCTCGGGGGTTGGGGAGACCCAGTACTTC
TRBV11-2	TRBJ1-1	.	.	CASSPTGGVAFF	TGTGCCAGCAGCCCTACGGGGGGCGTAGCTTTCTTT
TRBV7-2	TRBJ1-1	few	.	CASSLLNSMNTEAFF	TGTGCCAGCAGCCTTCTGAACAGTATGAACACTGAAGCTTTCTTT
TRBV11-2	TRBJ1-1	.	.	CASSLGGGSSNTEAFF	TGTGCCAGCAGCTTAGGTGGAGGGAGCAGTAACACTGAAGCTTTCTTT
TRBV30	TRBJ1-2	.	TRBD1	CACLRTGTVWGYTF	TGTGCCTGCTTAAGGACAGGGACGGTCTGGGGCTACACCTTC
TRBV19	TRBJ2-7	.	TRBD1	CASSGFGTGYEQYF	TGTGCCAGTAGTGGCTTCGGGACAGGGTACGAGCAGTACTTC
TRBV6-5	TRBJ1-2	.	TRBD1	CASSPTGGSNGYTF	TGTGCCAGCAGTCCGACAGGGGGCTCGAATGGCTACACCTTC
TRBV3-1/TRBV3-2	TRBJ2-5	.	TRBD2	CASSQESSSGGSGETQYF	TGTGCCAGCAGCCAAGAAAGCTCCAGCGGGGGGTCAGGAGAGACCCAGTACTTC
TRBV11-2	TRBJ2-1	once	TRBD2	CASSLGLAGSSSYNEQFF	TGTGCCAGCAGCTTAGGACTAGCGGGATCCAGCTCCTACAATGAGCAGTTCTTC
TRBV5-1	TRBJ1-3	.	TRBD1	CASSSTGSGNTIYF	TGCGCCAGCAGCTCGACAGGGTCTGGAAACACCATATATTTT
TRBV27	TRBJ1-6	.	.	CASRWPGERTPLHF	TGTGCCAGCAGGTGGCCGGGGGAAAGGACACCCCTCCACTTT
TRBV7-9	TRBJ2-7	.	.	CASSPPGIVYEQYF	TGTGCCAGCAGCCCCCCCGGGATAGTCTACGAGCAGTACTTC
TRBV28	TRBJ1-1	.	TRBD1	CASSKRTGLLKAFF	TGTGCCAGCAGTAAGAGGACAGGGCTTTTGAAAGCTTTCTTT
TRBV4-2	TRBJ2-2	.	TRBD1	CASSQSGQGGGELFF	TGTGCCAGCAGCCAATCCGGACAGGGCGGCGGGGAGCTGTTTTTT
TRBV18	TRBJ1-2	.	TRBD1	CASSRGTGVYYGYTF	TGTGCCAGCTCACGCGGGACAGGGGTTTACTATGGCTACACCTTC
TRBV7-2	TRBJ2-7	.	.	CASSLDWAGKAYEQYF	TGTGCCAGCAGCTTAGATTGGGCAGGGAAAGCCTACGAGCAGTACTTC
TRBV4-3	TRBJ1-4	.	.	CASSQAWRPNEKLFF	TGCGCCAGCAGCCAAGCCTGGAGACCGAATGAAAAACTGTTTTTT
TRBV7-6	TRBJ2-1	.	TRBD1	CASSPGQGFRNEQFF	TGTGCCAGCAGCCCGGGACAGGGGTTTAGGAATGAGCAGTTCTTC
TRBV19	TRBJ1-2	.	TRBD1	CASTRGQETYGYTF	TGTGCCAGTACCCGGGGACAGGAGACGTATGGCTACACCTTC
TRBV7-8	TRBJ2-3	.	TRBD2	CASSLDTGGVADTQYF	TGTGCCAGCAGCTTAGACACGGGGGGGGTAGCAGATACGCAGTATTTT
TRBV30	TRBJ1-4	.	.	CAWSTGYYEKLFF	TGTGCCTGGAGTACAGGGTATTATGAAAAACTGTTTTTT
TRBV5-6	TRBJ1-2	.	.	CASSGANGYTF	TGTGCCAGCAGTGGGGCGAATGGCTACACCTTC
TRBV18	TRBJ2-7	.	.	CASSPSQGTYEQYF	TGTGCCAGCTCACCATCGCAGGGGACCTACGAGCAGTACTTC
TRBV2	TRBJ1-6	.	.	CASSGGAANYNSPLHF	TGTGCCAGCAGTGGTGGCGCAGCGAACTATAATTCACCCCTCCACTTT
TRBV5-6	TRBJ1-1	.	.	CASSFVGDTEAFF	TGTGCCAGCAGCTTTGTGGGAGACACTGAAGCTTTCTTT
TRBV6-2/TRBV6-3	TRBJ1-2	many	.	CASSYSLGANYGYTF	TGTGCCAGCAGTTACTCACTTGGAGCTAACTATGGCTACACCTTC
TRBV16	TRBJ2-1	few	TRBD2	CASSLQTREGFFF	TGTGCCAGCAGCCTACAAACCCGGGAGGGCTTCTTCTTC
TRBV29-1	TRBJ2-5	.	.	CSVLTNVRTQYF	TGCAGCGTCCTCACCAATGTGCGGACCCAGTACTTC
TRBV14	TRBJ2-7	once	.	CASSPVDRGKKEQYF	TGTGCCAGCAGCCCCGTGGACCGGGGGAAAAAAGAGCAGTACTTC